The rows below give T cell receptor beta chains drawn from one sample of a study of Tregs in tolerant kidney transplant recipients. TCRdb's copy holds only in-frame clones and misses some; the assay was immunoSEQ multiplex PCR. The table shows around 75,000 clones, with about 89% occurring only once. This specimen was CD4+ T cells from blood, taken before the transplant. The receptors shown here come from a human donor who received a combined kidney and bone marrow transplant. Both conserved end residues are part of each CDR3. For some rows the clone size is stated as once, few or many, or as a class when expanded; others skip it.

TRBV5-1 - CASSSTTQGDGNTIYF
TRBV6-6 - CASSSGLEINEQYF
TRBV7-9 few CASSLGTGWYEQYF
TRBV28 - CASSPSGTGSETQYF
TRBV28 - CASTNQQGGYGYTF
TRBV7-6 - CASSPPRGSYNEQFF
TRBV27 - CASSFLAGGWDEQYF
TRBV4-2 - CASSQGIGLAGPTRTDTQYF
TRBV27 - CASSPKGRRGDTQYF
TRBV2 - CASSGQAANTGELFF
TRBV4-1 - CASSQELGGQPQHF
TRBV18 - CASSLYWEGIDEQFF
TRBV25-1 - CASSELGGSTGELFF
TRBV2 - CASKGFYGYTF
TRBV7-8 - CASSFRLISYEQYF
TRBV5-1 - CASSPTHNEQFF
TRBV5-4 once CASSNGGAYTYEQYF